This T cell receptor (beta chain) was sequenced in a study of vaccination effects on CD4 cells after COVID-19 (dated by TCRdb to between 2021 and 2024). For context, the study as a whole: Participants received two doses of either the BNT162b2 or the mRNA-1273 mRNA SARS-CoV-2 vaccine. The Oncomine TCR Beta short-read assay on an Illumina iSeq 100 was used to sequence cultures from other donors in the study. A total of ten to eleven COVID-19 convalescent patients and a few SARS-CoV-2-naive healthy vaccine recipients were included in the full study. The study compared SARS-CoV-2 spike-specific CD4+ TCR repertoires before and after mRNA vaccination in COVID-19 convalescent patients and infection-naive vaccine recipients.

Receptor libraries were prepared by the immunoSEQ multiplex PCR assay. TCR beta CDR3 sequencing was performed on DNA from the cultured, isolated CD4+ T cells. The study's processing was this. Non-productive TCR sequences were removed, reads were trimmed to the CDR3 region, and CDR3s of at least 7 amino acids were retained. The MANAFEST web app was used to pick out antigen-specific clonotypes by comparing their expansion in peptide wells with that in reference cultures. To count as positive, a clone had to show expansion at FDR<0.05 compared with the reference and with all other wells, an odds ratio above 5, and a frequency above 0.1% in two replicate wells. Cross-reactive clonotypes were defined as significantly expanded in SARS-CoV-2 spike wells and in at least one common cold coronavirus spike condition. Using the stringdist R package, CDR3 similarity was measured by Levenshtein distance, and unrooted trees were constructed with ape in R 3.6.1. TCRdb took this table from immuneACCESS and kept in-frame rearrangements with V and J called. Such tables lack part of the clones; where checked against another copy, unresolved V genes explain under half of the gap, and the rest is unexplained. The V and J calls and clone size are taken from that table; D and trimming were inferred from the DNA. Here the sample has over 7,500 clones; around 74% occur a single time. The ten biggest clones cover roughly an eighth of the sample.

In the ViraFEST assay, PBMC were stimulated with viral peptide pools, and antigen-specific CD4+ T cell clonotypes were then identified by expansion using TCR sequencing. After less than 13 days of culture, CD4+ T cells were isolated with the EasySep CD4+ T cell isolation kit. Healthy vaccine recipients had no prior SARS-CoV-2 infection, confirmed by negative nucleocapsid antibodies before and after vaccination. Each well held two million PBMC cultured in IMDM containing around 5% human AB serum, roughly 9.6 IU/ml IL-2 and gentamicin, along with about 9.3 ug/ml peptides. Half of the culture medium was replaced with fresh IL-2-containing medium on days 3 and 7. Unless otherwise noted, each peptide stimulation condition was cultured in triplicate wells. Using Ficoll-Paque Plus gradient centrifugation, PBMC were separated from whole blood and then either used fresh or cryopreserved at -140C. The overlapping peptide pools covered the spike proteins of SARS-CoV-2 and of the common cold coronaviruses HCoV-NL63, HCoV-OC43 and HCoV-229E. Genomic DNA was extracted from cultured CD4+ T cells with the QIAamp micro DNA kit.

Compared with the rest of its sample, this clone is large (0.1 to 1%). Its antigen remains unidentified. Base qualities were left out, and no much larger clone turns up one base away. Paper-wide results and their limitations: The study was limited by a small number of convalescent patients and lacked early post-infection timepoints. Among healthy vaccine recipients, nearly all vaccine-induced clones were SARS-CoV-2 mono-reactive, and just 1 of 255 was cross-reactive with common cold coronaviruses. Marked clonal contraction was observed in both infection-induced and vaccine-induced clones at late post-vaccination timepoints, consistent with waning T cell responses.

Trimming costs V 7 bases and J 3 bases, and their ends lie 15 bases apart. Sequences WNHNN (CDR1) and SYGVQD (CDR2) are obtained from the germline V gene (reference sequence). Counted from cysteine to phenylalanine, this CDR3 has 14 amino acids. The sequence is cut down to CDR3 DNA, 42 bases in frame from base 1. The chain joins TRBV10-1 to TRBJ1-1; a tentative D match to TRBD1 spans 5 bases. The clonotype originates from a human donor who received a COVID-19 vaccine. The material sequenced was CD4+ T cells from PBMCs cultured with HCoV-229E spike peptides, taken before COVID-19 vaccination. Taken with the paper, the label for cell subset or site translates to: HCoV-229E spike overlapping peptide pool stimulation. The CDR3 region has the sequence CASKPTGLHTEAFF. The nucleotides read TGCGCCAGCAAACCTACAGGATTACACACTGAAGCTTTCTTT.